Following are 15 T cell receptor beta chains from one sample sequenced in a study of blood T cell repertoires in COVID-19. Data came from immunoSEQ multiplex PCR; TCRdb stores just in-frame clones and leaves some out. This table holds more than 25,000 clones, about 90% found once. The sequenced sample was peripheral blood. These receptors all come from a man between 65 and 80 years old with acute or convalescent COVID-19.

This chain uses TRBV7-2 with TRBJ2-5; D might be TRBD1 (5 bases). V lost 5 bases and J lost 4, with 20 bases in between. The CDR3 runs to 16 residues. Germline V CDR1 and CDR2: SGHTA, FQGNSA. This CDR3 is CASSPRTGSERETQYF. CDR3 DNA: TGTGCCAGCAGCCCTCGTACAGGATCAGAACGAGAGACCCAGTACTTC.

This clone is large by share. The J gene is TRBJ1-2, the V gene TRBV6-2 or TRBV6-3, with unresolved D. The CDR3 is made up of 13 amino acids. Trimming took off 5 bases at V and 6 bases at J, with 13 bases between the two ends. Germline V gene lookup returns CDR1 MNHEY and CDR2 SVGEGT. CDR3: CASSPVEINGYTF. The DNA of the CDR3 is TGTGCCAGCAGTCCCGTAGAGATTAATGGCTACACCTTC.

The chain is built from TRBV6-2 or TRBV6-3 and TRBJ1-3, with 8 bases identical to TRBD1. Germline V gene data show CDR1 as MNHEY and CDR2 as SVGEGT. V lost 6 bases to trimming and J lost 5 bases; unmatched junction nucleotides: 6. The CDR3 sequence is 14 residues long. CDR3 coding DNA: TGTGCCAGCAGCGACAGGGGCTGGAGAAACACCATATATTTT. Translated, it gives CASSDRGWRNTIYF.

This rearrangement joins TRBV11-2 to TRBJ2-1; D unclear. Per the germline V gene, CDR1 is SGHAT and CDR2 is FQNNGV. Trimming left V 1 base short and J 5 bases short, with 6 bases between. CDR3 length equals 13 residues. The CDR3 nucleotides read TGTGCCAGCAGCTTAGTACTGAACAATGAGCAGTTCTTC. This sequence encodes CASSLVLNNEQFF. The variable domain in full, with the rest retrieved from reference TRBV11-2 and TRBJ2-1, is EAGVAQSPRYKIIEKRQSVAFWCNPISGHATLYWYQQILGQGPKLLIQFQNNGVVDDSQLPKDRFSAERLKGVDSTLKIQPAKLEDSAVYLCASSLVLNNEQFFGPGTRLTVL.

The chain couples TRBV21-1 to TRBJ2-7; no DNA check was done on the table's D call, TRBD1. TRBV21-1 is a recognized pseudogene. The CDR3 consists of 17 residues. The CDR3 nucleotides are TGTGCCAGCAGCGCTCGAGGGACAGGGTCCTCCTCCTACGAGCAGTACTTC. Translating gives CASSARGTGSSSYEQYF.

The J gene is TRBJ1-6, the V gene TRBV7-2; D may be TRBD1 (5 bases). The ends were cut back, 1 base at V and 11 bases at J, with 12 bases in the middle. The CDR3 runs 14 residues. Looked up from germline, CDR1 is SGHTA and CDR2 is FQGNSA. CDR3 in DNA: TGTGCCAGCAGCTTAGGGGGGGATGGTACACCCCTCCACTTT. It yields the protein CASSLGGDGTPLHF.

This clone showed up just once. This rearrangement joins TRBV4-1 to TRBJ1-6; 9 nucleotides agree with TRBD1. The CDR3 consists of 14 residues. V dropped 4 bases and J dropped 6; count of bases not matched to a gene: 1. Per germline, CDR1 MGHRA and CDR2 YSYEKL. The CDR3 DNA follows: TGCGCCAGCAGCCGGGACAGGGCTAATTCACCCCTCCACTTT. Its translation: CASSRDRANSPLHF.

The J gene is TRBJ1-1, the V gene TRBV10-3; tentatively, D is TRBD1 (6 bases). The CDR3 loop spans 16 amino acids. Germline lookup yields CDR1 ENHRY and CDR2 SYGVKD. The ends were cut back, 3 bases at V and 0 bases at J, with 14 bases in the middle. CDR3 nucleotides: TGTGCCATCAGTGACCGCGGTGGGACACTGAACACTGAAGCTTTCTTT. Translating gives CAISDRGGTLNTEAFF.

This chain uses TRBV7-9 with TRBJ2-1, with TRBD2 matching 10 bases. Per the germline V gene, CDR1 is SEHNR and CDR2 is FQNEAQ (reference sequence). J was trimmed by 10 bases and V by 1 base; bases with no gene match: 7. CDR3 length: 15 residues. CDR3 residues: CASSLGPSGSGEQFF. Written as DNA, the CDR3 is TGTGCCAGCAGCTTAGGTCCTAGCGGGAGCGGGGAGCAGTTCTTC.

The chain employs TRBV11-3 and TRBJ1-2; 8 bases agree with TRBD1. V trimming: 8 bases; J trimming: 7 bases; junction bases outside the gene matches: 21. The CDR3 consists of 17 residues. In germline, CDR1 is SGHNT, CDR2 YENEEA. CDR3 in DNA: TGTGCCAGCCTGCACGGACAGGGATGTAGGGATTTTTGTGGCTACACCTTC. Amino acids: CASLHGQGCRDFCGYTF.

This clone has only one observation. This chain links TRBV2 with TRBJ2-1; 8 nucleotides match TRBD2. Germline trimming cut 5 bases from V and 8 bases from J; bases unmatched to any gene: 8. Looked up from germline, CDR1 is SNHLY and CDR2 is FYNNEI. The CDR3 spans 14 residues. CDR3 bases: TGTGCCAGCAGTTCGATCGGAGCGGGAGATGAGCAGTTCTTC. Encoded protein: CASSSIGAGDEQFF.

J is TRBJ2-1 and V is TRBV27; 7 nucleotides match TRBD1. V trimming: 0 bases; J trimming: 7 bases; junction bases outside the gene matches: 12. Germline-derived CDR1 and CDR2 are MNHEY and SMNVEV (reference sequence). The length of the CDR3 is 17 residues. CDR3 sequence (DNA): TGTGCCAGCAGTTTATCCCCCGGACAGGTTGGTAGTAATGAGCAGTTCTTC. Its translation is CASSLSPGQVGSNEQFF.

V is TRBV28 and J is TRBJ2-5; 7 positions match TRBD1. The CDR3 spans 14 residues. Germline trimming cut 7 bases from V and 5 bases from J; bases unmatched to any gene: 10. CDR1 and CDR2 (germline): MDHEN, SYDVKM. CDR3 sequence (DNA): TGTGCCAGCACCGAGGGGGCTGGGTGGGAGACCCAGTACTTC. As protein: CASTEGAGWETQYF.

The V gene is TRBV28, the J gene TRBJ1-1, with TRBD1 matching 7 bases. Germline assignment: CDR1 MDHEN and CDR2 SYDVKM. There are 15 residues in the CDR3. V was pared by 3 bases and J by 1 base, with 5 bases of the junction left unmatched. CDR3 amino acids: CASSFPWTGNTEAFF. The CDR3 DNA reads TGTGCCAGCAGTTTCCCCTGGACAGGGAACACTGAAGCTTTCTTT. The whole variable domain, filled in from reference TRBV28 and TRBJ1-1, reads DVKVTQSSRYLVKRTGEKVFLECVQDMDHENMFWYRQDPGLGLRLIYFSYDVKMKEKGDIPEGYSVSREKKERFSLILESASTNQTSMYLCASSFPWTGNTEAFFGQGTRLTVV.

In this sample, this clone turned up once. The chain has TRBV9 and TRBJ2-3, with 10 nucleotides matching TRBD1. This CDR3 contains 16 residues. J lost 2 bases, V lost 3 bases, and 6 bases had no gene match. Germline values: CDR1 SGDLS, CDR2 YYNGEE. CDR3 protein: CASSARQGAFTDTQYF. DNA of the CDR3: TGTGCCAGCAGCGCCCGACAGGGGGCGTTCACAGATACGCAGTATTTT. Full variable domain (remainder filled in from reference TRBV9 and TRBJ2-3): DSGVTQTPKHLITATGQRVTLRCSPRSGDLSVYWYQQSLDQGLQFLIQYYNGEERAKGNILERFSAQQFPDLHSELNLSSLELGDSALYFCASSARQGAFTDTQYFGPGTRLTVL.